This entry features one T cell receptor (beta chain) sequence. The target antigen is unknown. The V gene end was trimmed by 11 bases and the J gene end by 5 bases; junction bases not matched to a gene: 8. The CDR3 covers 12 residues. Germline V CDR1 and CDR2: SNHLY, FYNNEI. Profiled with immunoSEQ multiplex PCR; TCRdb holds only in-frame clones, not every one. This sample has about 350,000 clones; 80% to 90% occur once, and the top ten carry just under 5%. This entry is derived from a study of Ad26.COV2.S vaccination and SARS-CoV-2 variants. Regarding the study as a whole: Breadth of non-spike TCRs did not differ between vaccinees and placebo recipients. It was vaccine recipients, not placebo recipients, who had the higher spike-specific TCR breadth. Post-vaccination breadth of spike-specific CD8+ and CD4+ T cell responses was reportedly substantial.

Documented treatment: roughly 18 received Ad26.COV2.S at low or high dose, single or two shots; roughly 5 received placebo; per-sample allocation not given. Collection of samples fell on day 63 after the first vaccine or placebo injection. Donor was an adult aged 18-55 years in Boston. The gene calls are TRBV2 and TRBJ2-5; TRBD2 aligns across 7 bases. The sample was peripheral blood, taken in a trial of Ad26.COV2.S vaccine versus placebo. This TCR came from a person between 18 and 59 years old who received the Ad26.COV2.S COVID-19 vaccine or a placebo. CDR3 bases: TGTGCCTCATCGGGGGGTTGGGAGACCCAGTACTTC. Protein: CASSGGWETQYF.